This T cell receptor (beta chain) was observed in a study of blood T cell repertoires in COVID-19. For the study at large: The samples span acute and convalescent COVID-19 from the United States, Italy and Spain. Nucleic acid was either cDNA or gDNA, and it came from T cells, B-cell-depleted T cells, or PBMCs.

Source study methods: The assay estimated nucleated cells by amplifying reference gene primers. Clones were sequenced by immunoSEQ multiplex PCR, and TCRdb holds only the in-frame ones, with some missing. V, J and clone size derive from that table, while D and trimming were established from the DNA sequence. The data show around 250,000 clones, with about 88% seen just once and less than 4% held by the top ten. V lost 4 bases and J 6 bases, leaving 8 bases between the germline ends. The CDR3 has 12 residues. Germline loops: CDR1 MNHEY, CDR2 SVGAGI. The receptor was isolated from a man between 18 and 29 years old with active or convalescent COVID-19. The rearrangement links TRBV6-5 to TRBJ2-3; no definite D call. Sequencing input: peripheral blood. CDR3 loop: CASSSQADTQYF. The CDR3, as DNA: TGTGCCAGCAGTTCACAAGCGGATACGCAGTATTTT.